This TCR beta chain was captured by sequencing in a study of shared clonotypes between healthy human individuals. Clones were read by immunoSEQ multiplex PCR, and TCRdb kept only the in-frame ones, dropping some. The sample gives approximately 1.4 million clones, approximately 98% of which show up once; approximately 0.44% is in the top ten. The ends were cut back, 5 bases at V and 5 bases at J, with 16 bases in the middle. The germline CDR1 and CDR2 sequences are SGHTA and FQGNSA. The CDR3 has 15 amino acids. The V and J genes are TRBV7-2 and TRBJ1-5; D is unclear. The sequenced sample consisted of naive CD4+ T cells sorted from blood. Subset denoted: CD45RA+ positively selected. The sequence derives from a man aged 25-40 years in good health. CDR3 loop: CASSPGPVPYQPQHF. DNA of the CDR3: TGTGCCAGCAGCCCTGGACCAGTTCCATATCAGCCCCAGCATTTT.